This T cell receptor beta chain was identified in a study of cytomegalovirus exposure and HLA in healthy donors. Germline CDR1 and CDR2: SGHDT and YYEEEE. V lost 6 bases and J 13 bases, leaving 25 bases between the germline ends. The CDR3 extends over 14 amino acids. Primers included in the PCR were 60 Vbeta and 13 Jbeta primers. The method was immunoSEQ multiplex PCR; TCRdb's version includes in-frame clones alone and lacks a portion of them. The table has roughly 89,000 clones, about two thirds seen once. The TCR comes from a woman aged 45-59 years in good health and CMV-seropositive. The chain uses TRBV5-6 and TRBJ1-2; a weak D match, TRBD1 (6 bases). The sample comprised PBMCs. The CDR3 loop is CASTLPGQTRLGTF. For the CDR3, the DNA is TGTGCCAGCACCCTGCCAGGACAGACTCGGCTCGGCACCTTC. The full variable domain, in which reference TRBV5-6 and TRBJ1-2 provide the parts outside the CDR3, is DAGVTQSPTHLIKTRGQQVTLRCSPKSGHDTVSWYQQALGQGPQFIFQYYEEEERQRGNFPDRFSGHQFPNYSSELNVNALLLGDSALYLCASTLPGQTRLGTFGSGTRLTVV.